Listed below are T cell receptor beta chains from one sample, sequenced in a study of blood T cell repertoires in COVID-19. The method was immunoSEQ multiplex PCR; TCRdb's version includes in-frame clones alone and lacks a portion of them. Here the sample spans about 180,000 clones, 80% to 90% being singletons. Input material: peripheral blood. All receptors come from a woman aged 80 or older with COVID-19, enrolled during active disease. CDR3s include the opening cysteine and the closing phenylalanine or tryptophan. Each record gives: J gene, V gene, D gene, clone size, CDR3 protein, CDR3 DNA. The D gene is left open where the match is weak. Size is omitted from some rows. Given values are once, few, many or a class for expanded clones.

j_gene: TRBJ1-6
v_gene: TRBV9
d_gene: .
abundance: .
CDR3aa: CASGGLTSANSPLHF
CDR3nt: TGTGCCAGCGGGGGACTGACCTCGGCTAATTCACCCCTCCACTTT

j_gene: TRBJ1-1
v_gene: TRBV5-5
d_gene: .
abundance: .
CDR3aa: CASSRLQVNTEAFF
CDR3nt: TGTGCCAGCAGCCGTCTCCAGGTGAACACTGAAGCTTTCTTT

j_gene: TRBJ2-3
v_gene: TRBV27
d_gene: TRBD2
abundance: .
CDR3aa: CASSLSTSGGYTQYF
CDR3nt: TGTGCCAGCAGTTTATCCACTAGCGGGGGGTATACGCAGTATTTT

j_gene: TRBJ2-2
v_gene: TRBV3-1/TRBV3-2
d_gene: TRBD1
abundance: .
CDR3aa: CASSQRQGAQGTGELFF
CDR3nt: TGTGCCAGCAGCCAACGACAGGGGGCGCAAGGAACCGGGGAGCTGTTTTTT

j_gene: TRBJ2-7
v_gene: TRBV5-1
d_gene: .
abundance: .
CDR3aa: CASSLQAGSYYEQYF
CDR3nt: TGCGCCAGCAGCTTACAGGCGGGGTCTTACTACGAGCAGTACTTC

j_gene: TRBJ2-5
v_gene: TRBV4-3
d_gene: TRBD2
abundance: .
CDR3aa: CASSQDIAGGPLKTQYF
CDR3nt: TGCGCCAGCAGCCAAGATATAGCGGGGGGGCCGCTAAAGACCCAGTACTTC

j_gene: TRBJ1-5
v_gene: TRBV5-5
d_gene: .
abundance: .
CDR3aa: CASSPGGTNQPQHF
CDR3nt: TGTGCCAGCAGCCCTGGGGGCACTAATCAGCCCCAGCATTTT

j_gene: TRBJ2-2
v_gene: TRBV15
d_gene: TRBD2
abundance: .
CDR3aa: CATSRGGVDTGELFF
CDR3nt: TGTGCCACCAGCAGGGGAGGGGTAGATACCGGGGAGCTGTTTTTT

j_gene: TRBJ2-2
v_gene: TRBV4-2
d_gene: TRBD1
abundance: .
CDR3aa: CASSQERLTGARGTGELFF
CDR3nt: TGTGCCAGCAGCCAAGAGCGGTTGACAGGGGCGAGGGGGACCGGGGAGCTGTTTTTT

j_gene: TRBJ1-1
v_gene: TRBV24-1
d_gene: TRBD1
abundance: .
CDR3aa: CATSDLRDSTEAFF
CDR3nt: TGTGCCACCAGTGATTTGCGGGACAGCACTGAAGCTTTCTTT

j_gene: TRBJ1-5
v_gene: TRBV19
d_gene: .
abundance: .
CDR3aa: CASTTPAGYSNQPQHF
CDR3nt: TGTGCCAGTACCACCCCGGCAGGTTATAGCAATCAGCCCCAGCATTTT

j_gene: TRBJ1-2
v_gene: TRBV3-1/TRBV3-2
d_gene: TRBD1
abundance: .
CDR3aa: CASSPFLPTGPNYGYTF
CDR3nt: TGTGCCAGCAGCCCCTTTCTCCCGACAGGGCCTAACTATGGCTACACCTTC

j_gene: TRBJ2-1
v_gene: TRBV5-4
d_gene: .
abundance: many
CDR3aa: CASSLRHRDNEQFF
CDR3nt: TGTGCCAGCAGCTTGAGACACAGGGACAATGAGCAGTTCTTC

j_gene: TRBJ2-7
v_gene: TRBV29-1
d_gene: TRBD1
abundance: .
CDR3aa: CSTWTGGSYEQYF
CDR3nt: TGCAGCACTTGGACAGGGGGCTCCTACGAGCAGTACTTC

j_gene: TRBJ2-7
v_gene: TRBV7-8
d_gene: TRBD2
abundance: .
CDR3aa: CASSSWEGKTSYEQYF
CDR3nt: TGTGCCAGCAGCTCCTGGGAGGGTAAAACCTCCTACGAGCAGTACTTC

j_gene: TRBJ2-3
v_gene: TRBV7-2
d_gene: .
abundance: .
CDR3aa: CASSFTGSPADTQYF
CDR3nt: TGTGCCAGCAGCTTCACAGGGAGCCCAGCAGATACGCAGTATTTT

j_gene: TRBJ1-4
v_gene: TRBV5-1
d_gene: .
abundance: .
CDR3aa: CASSFTAATNEKLFF
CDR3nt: TGCGCCAGCAGCTTTACGGCGGCCACTAATGAAAAACTGTTTTTT

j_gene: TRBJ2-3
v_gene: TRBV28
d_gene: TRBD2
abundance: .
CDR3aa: CASSSGLAGGVDTQYF
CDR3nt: TGTGCCAGCAGTTCCGGACTAGCGGGAGGTGTCGATACGCAGTATTTT

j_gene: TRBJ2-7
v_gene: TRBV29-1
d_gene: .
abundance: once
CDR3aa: CSVEDTQGIEQYF
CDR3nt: TGCAGCGTTGAAGATACCCAGGGGATCGAGCAGTACTTC

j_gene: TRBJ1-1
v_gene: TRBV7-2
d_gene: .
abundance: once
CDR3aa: CASSFTGTRGTEAFF
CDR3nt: TGTGCCAGCAGCTTCACCGGGACACGAGGCACTGAAGCTTTCTTT

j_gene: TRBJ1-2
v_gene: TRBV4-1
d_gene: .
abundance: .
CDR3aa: CASSQAGRLANYGYTF
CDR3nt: TGCGCCAGCAGCCAAGCGGGAAGGTTAGCTAACTATGGCTACACCTTC

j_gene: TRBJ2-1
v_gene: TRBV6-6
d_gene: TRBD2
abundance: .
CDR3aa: CASSYPSGDSYNEQFF
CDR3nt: TGTGCCAGCAGTTACCCAAGCGGGGATTCCTACAATGAGCAGTTCTTC

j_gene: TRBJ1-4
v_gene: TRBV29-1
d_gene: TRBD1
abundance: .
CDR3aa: CSVGQGSTNEKLFF
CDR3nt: TGCAGCGTTGGACAGGGTTCAACTAATGAAAAACTGTTTTTT

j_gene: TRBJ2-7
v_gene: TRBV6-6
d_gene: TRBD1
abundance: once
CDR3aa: CASSPPGQGVHEQYF
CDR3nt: TGTGCCAGCAGTCCCCCCGGACAGGGAGTCCACGAGCAGTACTTC

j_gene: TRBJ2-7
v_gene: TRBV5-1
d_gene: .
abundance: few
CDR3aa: CASSLERGYEQYF
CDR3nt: TGCGCCAGCAGCTTGGAAAGGGGCTACGAGCAGTACTTC

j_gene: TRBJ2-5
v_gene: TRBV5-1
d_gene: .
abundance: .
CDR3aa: CASSLSVEETQYF
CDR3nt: TGCGCCAGCAGCTTATCGGTAGAAGAGACCCAGTACTTC

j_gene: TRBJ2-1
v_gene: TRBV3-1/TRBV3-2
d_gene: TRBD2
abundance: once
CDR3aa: CASSPRGAGGPYNEQFF
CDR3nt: TGTGCCAGCAGCCCCCGCGGAGCGGGGGGGCCGTACAATGAGCAGTTCTTC

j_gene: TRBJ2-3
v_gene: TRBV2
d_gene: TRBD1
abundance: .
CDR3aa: CASSQGAKADTQYF
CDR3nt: TGTGCCAGCAGCCAGGGGGCTAAGGCAGATACGCAGTATTTT

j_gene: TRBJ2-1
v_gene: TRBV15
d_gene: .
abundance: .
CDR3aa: CATRRTVSYNEQFF
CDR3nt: TGTGCCACCAGGCGGACAGTCTCCTACAATGAGCAGTTCTTC

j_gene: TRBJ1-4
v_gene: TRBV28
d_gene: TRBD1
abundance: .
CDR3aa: CALQGAGNEKLFF
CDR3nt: TGTGCACTACAGGGGGCCGGTAATGAAAAACTGTTTTTT

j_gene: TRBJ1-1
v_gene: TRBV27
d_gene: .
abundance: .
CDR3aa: CASSLFGGSATEAFF
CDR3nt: TGTGCCAGCAGTTTATTCGGGGGATCGGCCACTGAAGCTTTCTTT

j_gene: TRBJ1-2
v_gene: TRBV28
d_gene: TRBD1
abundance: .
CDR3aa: CASSPGQGRYGYTF
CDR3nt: TGTGCCAGCAGTCCTGGACAGGGACGCTATGGCTACACCTTC

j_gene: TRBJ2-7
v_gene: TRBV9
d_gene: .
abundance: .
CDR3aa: CASSQSGGRSYEQYF
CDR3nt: TGTGCCAGCAGCCAGTCAGGGGGGCGGTCCTACGAGCAGTACTTC

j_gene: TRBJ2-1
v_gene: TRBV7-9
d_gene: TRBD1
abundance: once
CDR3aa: CASSNRDRGSNEQFF
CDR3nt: TGTGCCAGCAGCAACCGGGACAGGGGAAGCAATGAGCAGTTCTTC

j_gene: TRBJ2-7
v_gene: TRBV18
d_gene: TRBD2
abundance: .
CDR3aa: CASSPNREERQYF
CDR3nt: TGTGCCAGCTCACCCAACCGGGAGGAAAGGCAGTACTTC

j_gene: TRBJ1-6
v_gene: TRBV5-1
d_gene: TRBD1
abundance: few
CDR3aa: CASSLGQGNPHSPLHF
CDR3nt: TGCGCCAGCAGCTTGGGACAGGGAAACCCTCATTCACCCCTCCACTTT

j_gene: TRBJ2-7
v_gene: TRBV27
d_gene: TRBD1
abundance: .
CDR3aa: CASSLYARGTGYEQYF
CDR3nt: TGTGCCAGCAGTTTATATGCCCGGGGGACAGGGTACGAGCAGTACTTC

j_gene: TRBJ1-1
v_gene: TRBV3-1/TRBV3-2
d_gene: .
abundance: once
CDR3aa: CASSLQGFEAFF
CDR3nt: TGTGCCAGCAGCCTTCAGGGTTTTGAAGCTTTCTTT

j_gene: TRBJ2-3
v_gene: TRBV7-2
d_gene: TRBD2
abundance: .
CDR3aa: CASSLEAGDRENF
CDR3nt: TGTGCCAGCAGCTTAGAAGCGGGAGATCGAGAGAATTTT

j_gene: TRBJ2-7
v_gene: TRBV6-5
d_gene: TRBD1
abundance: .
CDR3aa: CASSYPTGSEQYF
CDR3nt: TGTGCCAGCAGTTACCCGACAGGGAGCGAGCAGTACTTC

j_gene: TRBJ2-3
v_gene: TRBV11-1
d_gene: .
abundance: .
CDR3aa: CASSRMRASTDTQYF
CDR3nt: TGTGCCAGCAGCCGAATGCGGGCCAGCACAGATACGCAGTATTTT

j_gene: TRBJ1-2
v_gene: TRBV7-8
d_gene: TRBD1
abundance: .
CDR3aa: CASSLGDSRTYGYTF
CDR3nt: TGTGCCAGCAGCTTAGGGGACAGTCGAACCTATGGCTACACCTTC